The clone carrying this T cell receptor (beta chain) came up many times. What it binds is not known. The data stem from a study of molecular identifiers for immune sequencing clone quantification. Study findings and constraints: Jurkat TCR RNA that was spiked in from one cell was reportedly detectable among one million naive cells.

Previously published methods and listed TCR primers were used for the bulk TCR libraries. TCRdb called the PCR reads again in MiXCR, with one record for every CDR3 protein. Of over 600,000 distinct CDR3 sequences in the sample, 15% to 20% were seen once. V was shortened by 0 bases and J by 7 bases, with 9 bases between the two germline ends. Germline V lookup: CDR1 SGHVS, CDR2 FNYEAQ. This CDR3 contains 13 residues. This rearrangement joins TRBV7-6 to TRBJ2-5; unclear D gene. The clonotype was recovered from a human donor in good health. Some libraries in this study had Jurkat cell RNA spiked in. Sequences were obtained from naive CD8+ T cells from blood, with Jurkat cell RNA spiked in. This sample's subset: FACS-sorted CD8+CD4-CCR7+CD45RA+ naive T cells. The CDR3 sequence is CASSLAGYGTQYF. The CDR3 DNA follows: TGTGCCAGCAGCTTAGCCGGCTATGGGACCCAGTACTTC.